The clone carrying this T cell receptor beta chain was counted at least ten times. What it binds is not known. The data originate from a study of T-cell reconstitution after alpha-beta-depleted transplantation in children. Study findings and constraints: Roughly two months post-transplant, alpha-beta T cells reportedly originated from several hundred graft clones that had expanded. Newly generated T cells supplied most T-cell counts and diversity one year post-transplant.

V gave up 5 bases and J gave up 6 bases; unmatched junction bases: 2. The CDR3 has 12 residues. Unique molecular identifiers were incorporated when the TCRbeta library was constructed. TCRdb redid the calling of the PCR reads with MiXCR, one entry per CDR3 protein. The data contain 780,000 or so distinct CDR3 sequences, approximately 15% of them singletons. This specimen consisted of PBMCs, mostly from graft donor cells, obtained 360 days after TCRalphabeta/CD19-depleted stem cell transplant. This receptor was obtained from a male patient aged 10 to 17 who had a stem cell transplant for acute lymphoblastic leukemia, so the T cells may come from the graft donor. The chain recombines TRBV12-3 or TRBV12-4 with TRBJ2-3, with 7 bases lining up with TRBD1. DNA of the CDR3: TGTGCCAGCAGTCCACAGGGGGATACGCAGTATTTT. It is translated as CASSPQGDTQYF.